The clone carrying this TCR beta chain was recorded once. Its antigen remains unknown. This specimen comes from a study of T cell responses to AZD1222 COVID-19 vaccine. Findings and limits, study-wide: Spike regions recognized by vaccine-associated CD4 TCRs spanned the protein, led by 160-218 and 743-854. Clonal diversity was possibly underestimated; the donors were predominantly white British and more often female.

Trimming pared 3 bases from V and 2 bases from J, leaving 7 bases between. The CDR3 is 13 amino acids. Germline V gene lookup returns CDR1 SGHTA and CDR2 FQGTGA. TCRdb keeps only in-frame clones here, not all; method: immunoSEQ multiplex PCR. The data show 150,000 to 200,000 clones, almost 95% seen once. This receptor was taken from an adult in good health. The chain carries TRBV7-3 and TRBJ1-2; D gene unclear. The specimen was peripheral blood, collected on day 0 of AZD1222 vaccination. The CDR3 coding sequence is TGTGCCAGCAGCTTGGGAGAAAACTATGGCTACACCTTC. It translates to CASSLGENYGYTF.